The 21 T cell receptor beta chains in this list originate from one sample, sequenced in a study of breast tumors, draining lymph nodes, adjacent tissues. The lymph nodes were axillary draining lymph nodes from breast cancer patients. TCRdb re-derived calls from the multiplex PCR reads in MiXCR, one entry per CDR3 protein. Of around 130,000 distinct CDR3 sequences in the sample, 21% are singletons; the top ten hold over 2%. Input material: axillary lymph node tissue. These receptors all stem from a female donor with breast cancer. Some clones in this sample may be carry-over from other donors' samples.

Ten or more counts support this clonotype. The J gene is TRBJ2-3, the V gene TRBV9; D remains ambiguous. The V end lost 0 bases, the J end lost 2 bases, and 7 bases lay between the germline ends. In germline, CDR1 is SGDLS, CDR2 YYNGEE. The CDR3 is 14 amino acids. The DNA of the CDR3 is TGTGCCAGCAGCGTAGCTCGGTACACAGATACGCAGTATTTT. Its protein product is CASSVARYTDTQYF.

This clonotype was detected ten times or more. The chain carries TRBV7-9 and TRBJ2-1; either TRBD1 or TRBD2 may fit D (5 bases each). The CDR3 runs 10 residues. V was trimmed by 6 bases and J by 9 bases, leaving 6 bases between them. CDR1 is SEHNR, CDR2 FQNEAQ, per germline (reference sequence). This CDR3 is CASRRGEQFF. DNA for the CDR3: TGTGCCAGCAGGAGGGGTGAGCAGTTCTTC. The variable domain in full, with the rest retrieved from reference TRBV7-9 and TRBJ2-1, is DTGVSQNPRHKITKRGQNVTFRCDPISEHNRLYWYRQTLGQGPEFLTYFQNEAQLEKSRLLSDRFSAERPKGSFSTLEIQRTEQGDSAMYLCASRRGEQFFGPGTRLTVL.

Points on this clonotype: It is likely a read error, because the conserved phenylalanine at the end of the CDR3 is missing. This chain uses TRBV5-4 with TRBJ1-6, with unresolved D. The germline V and J ends were trimmed by 5 bases and 7 bases, with 7 bases remaining between them. The CDR3 loop spans 12 amino acids. From germline, CDR1 is SGHNT and CDR2 YYREEE (reference sequence). CDR3 nucleotides: TGTGCCAGCAGTGGCTACAATTCACCCCTCCACTCT. Protein sequence: CASSGYNSPLHS.

The chain employs TRBV6-5 and TRBJ1-4; D call uncertain. The V and J ends lost 2 bases and 3 bases respectively, with 10 bases between them. CDR3 length: 15 residues. Germline CDR1 reads MNHEY; CDR2 reads SVGAGI. The CDR3 loop reads CASSYMREPNEKLFF. The CDR3 region has the DNA TGTGCCAGCAGTTACATGAGGGAGCCTAATGAAAAACTGTTTTTT.

The chain employs TRBV28 and TRBJ1-2; maybe TRBD1 (5 bases). The CDR3 contains 16 residues. The germline V gene has CDR1 MDHEN and CDR2 SYDVKM. V lost 5 bases and J lost 4, with 20 bases in between. Written as DNA, the CDR3 is TGTGCCAGCAGTCTGCCGGAGACAGCCTCTAGCTATGGCTACACCTTC. This sequence encodes CASSLPETASSYGYTF.

This clonotype has ten or more counts. This chain joins TRBV5-1 and TRBJ1-2, with D tentatively TRBD1 (6 bases). Germline V gene lookup returns CDR1 SGHRS and CDR2 YFSETQ. The ends were cut back, 4 bases at V and 6 bases at J, with 13 bases in the middle. This CDR3 comprises 13 residues. In DNA form, the CDR3 reads TGCGCCAGCAGCCCTACAGGGCTCCATGGCTACACCTTC. Amino acids: CASSPTGLHGYTF. Using reference TRBV5-1 and TRBJ1-2 for the parts outside the CDR3, the full variable domain is KAGVTQTPRYLIKTRGQQVTLSCSPISGHRSVSWYQQTPGQGLQFLFEYFSETQRNKGNFPGRFSGRQFSNSRSEMNVSTLELGDSALYLCASSPTGLHGYTFGSGTRLTVV.

This clonotype has at least ten counts. CDR3 in amino acids: CASSSAGRLGGEKLFF. The CDR3, as DNA: TGCGCCAGCAGCTCAGCAGGGCGCTTGGGGGGTGAAAAACTGTTTTTT. V usage is TRBV5-1 and J usage is TRBJ1-4; maybe TRBD1 (5 bases). CDR3 length: 16 residues. CDR1 and CDR2 from the germline V gene are SGHRS and YFSETQ. Trimming pared 3 bases from V and 7 bases from J, leaving 19 bases between.

This clonotype showed up many times. V gene TRBV7-8 combines with J gene TRBJ2-7; perhaps D is TRBD1 or TRBD2 (6 bases each). V dropped 5 bases and J dropped 3 bases, with 20 bases sitting between them. Germline V CDR1 and CDR2: SGHVS, FQNEAQ. The CDR3 has 16 amino acids. The CDR3 DNA reads TGTGCCAGCAGCCCGGCTGGAGGGCAGGGGTTCTACGAGCAGTACTTC. Translated, it gives CASSPAGGQGFYEQYF.

J is TRBJ1-4 and V is TRBV28, with 10 bases lining up with TRBD1. The V gene end was trimmed by 6 bases and the J gene end by 3 bases; junction bases not matched to a gene: 7. The CDR3 extends over 16 amino acids. The V gene's germline CDR1 is MDHEN and CDR2 SYDVKM. This CDR3 is CASSRGGTGANEKLFF. The DNA for the CDR3 is TGTGCCAGCAGCCGTGGAGGGACAGGGGCTAATGAAAAACTGTTTTTT.

This clonotype was seen many times. The DNA for the CDR3 is TGTGCCAGCAGGAACAGTAGTCAACAGCATTTT. Amino acid sequence: CASRNSSQQHF. The chain has TRBV12-3 or TRBV12-4 and TRBJ1-5; no definite D call. This CDR3 is built from 11 residues. The ends were cut back, 6 bases at V and 13 bases at J, with 13 bases in the middle.

The chain links TRBV19 to TRBJ1-5; no reliable D call. CDR3 length: 12 residues. The germline V and J ends were trimmed by 3 bases and 10 bases, with 10 bases remaining between them. Germline V gives CDR1 LNHDA, CDR2 SQIVND (reference sequence). CDR3 loop: CASSILEGPQHF. CDR3 in DNA: TGTGCCAGTAGTATTTTAGAGGGACCCCAGCATTTT.

In DNA form, the CDR3 reads TGTGCCAGCAGTACTATGGGGGCCGGAAAGGGGGAAGCTTTCTTT. As protein: CASSTMGAGKGEAFF. V gene TRBV6-1 combines with J gene TRBJ1-1; a weak D match, TRBD1 (6 bases). The germline V and J ends were trimmed by 5 bases and 8 bases, with 21 bases remaining between them. From germline, CDR1 is MNHNS and CDR2 SASEGT. The CDR3 covers 15 residues.

Turning to this clonotype: This clone may be a read error of a much larger clone one base away. The CDR3 does not close with the conserved phenylalanine or tryptophan, likely indicating a read error. V is TRBV24-1 and J is TRBJ2-1; the D is unclear. The CDR3 consists of 14 residues. From germline, CDR1 is KGHDR and CDR2 SFDVKD. V was shortened by 7 bases and J by 0 bases, with 9 bases between the two germline ends. CDR3 region: CATRSTLSYNEQFL. The CDR3 nucleotides read TGTGCCACCAGGTCCACCCTCTCCTACAATGAGCAGTTCCTC.

Details on this clonotype: Mismatch with germline at one junction end may stem from a read error. The rearrangement links TRBV7-3 to TRBJ2-1; D perhaps matches TRBD1 (5 bases). Per germline, CDR1 SGHTA and CDR2 FQGTGA. CDR3 length equals 12 residues. The chain's CDR3 is CASRGAYDEQFF. In DNA, the CDR3 is TGTGCCAGCAGAGGGGCCTACGATGAGCAGTTCTTC.

This clonotype occurred many times. The V call is TRBV5-1, the J call TRBJ1-2, with 8 bases fitting TRBD1. The CDR3 totals 14 residues. V shed 4 bases, J shed 3 bases, and the junction held 5 bases outside the gene matches. CDR1 SGHRS and CDR2 YFSETQ come from the germline V gene. DNA for the CDR3: TGCGCCAGCAGCACGACAGGGGACTACTATGGCTACACCTTC. It encodes CASSTTGDYYGYTF. The full variable domain, rest sourced from reference TRBV5-1 and TRBJ1-2, is KAGVTQTPRYLIKTRGQQVTLSCSPISGHRSVSWYQQTPGQGLQFLFEYFSETQRNKGNFPGRFSGRQFSNSRSEMNVSTLELGDSALYLCASSTTGDYYGYTFGSGTRLTVV.

This clonotype has ten or more counts. J is TRBJ2-1 and V is TRBV7-2, with D hard to call. This CDR3 has 14 amino acids. Germline V gene data show CDR1 as SGHTA and CDR2 as FQGNSA. Trimming left V 5 bases short and J 2 bases short, with 10 bases between. The CDR3 DNA reads as TGTGCCAGCAGCCCAATGGGTACCTACAATGAGCAGTTCTTC. This translates into CASSPMGTYNEQFF.

This clonotype has a count of ten or more. V usage is TRBV20-1 and J usage is TRBJ2-1; 13 nucleotides agree with TRBD2. Germline V lookup: CDR1 DFQATT, CDR2 SNEGSKA (reference sequence). The CDR3 has 15 amino acids. The V segment lost 7 bases and the J segment 9 bases; nucleotides outside the gene matches: 12. The CDR3 region has the DNA TGCAGTGTTGCCGCCGGGACTAGCGGGATGGGTGAGCAGTTCTTC. As protein: CSVAAGTSGMGEQFF.

This clonotype was counted ten times or more. V is TRBV6-5 and J is TRBJ1-2; D gene uncertain. V was pared by 5 bases and J by 8 bases, with 15 bases between. Looked up from germline, CDR1 is MNHEY and CDR2 is SVGAGI. The CDR3 loop spans 13 amino acids. This chain's CDR3 is CASSPQSVAGYTF. In nucleotides, the CDR3 is TGTGCCAGCAGTCCACAGAGTGTCGCAGGCTACACCTTC.

The table lists this clonotype with many counts. The V and J genes are TRBV20-1 and TRBJ2-7, with TRBD1 identical over 9 bases. The CDR3 covers 16 residues. With V trimmed by 3 bases and J by 2 bases, 11 bases remained unmatched. Germline V gives CDR1 DFQATT, CDR2 SNEGSKA (reference sequence). The CDR3 is CSASRPGGQGTYEQYF. CDR3 nucleotide sequence: TGCAGTGCTAGCCGGCCTGGCGGACAGGGGACCTACGAGCAGTACTTC.

The genes are TRBV28 and TRBJ1-2; D ambiguous. Germline V gene data show CDR1 as MDHEN and CDR2 as SYDVKM. Deletions cut 2 bases from V and 6 bases from J, with 10 bases between. The CDR3 runs to 13 residues. The CDR3 sequence: CASSLPRRNGYTF. The CDR3 DNA is TGTGCCAGCAGTTTACCCCGGAGGAATGGCTACACCTTC.

This clonotype appeared many times. This chain connects TRBV24-1 to TRBJ2-1, with TRBD2 as a possible D gene (6 bases). Between the trimmed V and J ends, which lost 4 bases and 8 bases, there was a span of 14 bases. Per germline, CDR1 KGHDR and CDR2 SFDVKD. The CDR3 length is 14 residues. CDR3 sequence reads: CATSDGSVGHEQFF. CDR3 sequence (DNA): TGTGCCACCAGTGACGGGAGTGTAGGTCATGAGCAGTTCTTC.